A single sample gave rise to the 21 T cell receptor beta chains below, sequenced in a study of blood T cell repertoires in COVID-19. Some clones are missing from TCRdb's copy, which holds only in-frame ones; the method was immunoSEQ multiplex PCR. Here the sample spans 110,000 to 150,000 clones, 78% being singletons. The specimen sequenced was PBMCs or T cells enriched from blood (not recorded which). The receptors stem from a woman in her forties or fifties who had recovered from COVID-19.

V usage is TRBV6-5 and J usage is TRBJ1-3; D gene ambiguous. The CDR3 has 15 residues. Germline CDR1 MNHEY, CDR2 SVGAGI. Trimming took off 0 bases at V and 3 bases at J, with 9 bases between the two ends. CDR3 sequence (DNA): TGTGCCAGCAGTTACTCGAGGATGGGTGGAAACACCATATATTTT. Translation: CASSYSRMGGNTIYF.

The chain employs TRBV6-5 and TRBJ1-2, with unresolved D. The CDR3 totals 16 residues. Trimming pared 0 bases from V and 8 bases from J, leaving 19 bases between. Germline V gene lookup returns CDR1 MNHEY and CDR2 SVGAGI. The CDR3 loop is CASSYSGAAQARGYTF. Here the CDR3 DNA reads TGTGCCAGCAGTTACTCGGGAGCGGCCCAAGCGCGCGGCTACACCTTC.

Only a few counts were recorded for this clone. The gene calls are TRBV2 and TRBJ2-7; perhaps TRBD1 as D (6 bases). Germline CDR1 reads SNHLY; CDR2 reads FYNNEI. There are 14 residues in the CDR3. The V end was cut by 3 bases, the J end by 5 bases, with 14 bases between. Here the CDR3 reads CASSDMGHPDEQYF. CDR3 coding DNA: TGTGCCAGCAGTGATATGGGACATCCTGACGAGCAGTACTTC.

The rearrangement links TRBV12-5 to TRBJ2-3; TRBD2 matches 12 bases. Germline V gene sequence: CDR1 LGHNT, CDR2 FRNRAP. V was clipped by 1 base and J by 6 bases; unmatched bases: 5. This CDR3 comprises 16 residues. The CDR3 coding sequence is TGTGCTAGTGGTTTGGGACTAGCGGGGGCGGGGGATACGCAGTATTTT. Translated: CASGLGLAGAGDTQYF.

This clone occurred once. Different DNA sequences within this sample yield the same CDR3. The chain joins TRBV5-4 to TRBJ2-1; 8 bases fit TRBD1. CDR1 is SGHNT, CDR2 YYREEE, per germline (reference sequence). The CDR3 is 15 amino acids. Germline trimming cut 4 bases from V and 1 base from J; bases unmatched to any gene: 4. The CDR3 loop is CASSPTGDSYNEQFF. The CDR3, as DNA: TGTGCCAGCAGCCCGACAGGGGATTCCTACAATGAGCAGTTCTTC.

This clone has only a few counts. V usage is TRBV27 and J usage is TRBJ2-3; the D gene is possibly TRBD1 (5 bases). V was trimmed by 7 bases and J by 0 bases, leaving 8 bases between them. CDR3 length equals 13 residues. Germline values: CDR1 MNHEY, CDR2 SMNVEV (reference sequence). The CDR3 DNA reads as TGTGCCAGCAAGACAGTAAGCACAGATACGCAGTATTTT. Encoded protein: CASKTVSTDTQYF.

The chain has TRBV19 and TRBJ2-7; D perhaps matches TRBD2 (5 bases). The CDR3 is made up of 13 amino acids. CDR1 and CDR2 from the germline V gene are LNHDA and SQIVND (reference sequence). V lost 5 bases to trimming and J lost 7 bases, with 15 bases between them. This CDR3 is CASSSARGDEQYV. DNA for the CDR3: TGTGCCAGTAGTTCGGCCCGGGGTGATGAGCAGTACGTC.

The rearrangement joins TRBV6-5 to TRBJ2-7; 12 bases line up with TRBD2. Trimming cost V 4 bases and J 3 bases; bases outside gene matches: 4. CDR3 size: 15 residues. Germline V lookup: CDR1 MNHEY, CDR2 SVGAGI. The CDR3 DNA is TGTGCCAGCAGTTCTGGACTAGCGGGGTTCTACGAGCAGTACGTC. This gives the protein CASSSGLAGFYEQYV.

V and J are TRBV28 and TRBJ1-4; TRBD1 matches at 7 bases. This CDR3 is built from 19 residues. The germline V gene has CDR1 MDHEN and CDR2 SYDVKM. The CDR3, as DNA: TGTGGCTCAGCAGGGGGGACCGGGACAGCCCAAACAACTAATGAAAAACTGTTTTTT. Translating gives CGSAGGTGTAQTTNEKLFF.

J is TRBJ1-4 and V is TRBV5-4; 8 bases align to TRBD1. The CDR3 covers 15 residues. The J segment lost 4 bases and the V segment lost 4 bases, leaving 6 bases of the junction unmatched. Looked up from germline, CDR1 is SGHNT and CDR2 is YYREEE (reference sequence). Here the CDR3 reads CASSRQGPSNEKLFF. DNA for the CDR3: TGTGCCAGCAGCCGACAGGGGCCAAGTAATGAAAAACTGTTTTTT.

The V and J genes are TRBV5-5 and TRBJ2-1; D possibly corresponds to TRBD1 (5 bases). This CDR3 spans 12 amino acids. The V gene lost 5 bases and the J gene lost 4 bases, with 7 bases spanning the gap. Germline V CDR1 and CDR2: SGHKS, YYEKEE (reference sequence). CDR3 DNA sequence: TGTGCCAGCAGTACAGGATACAATGAGCAGTTCTTC. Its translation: CASSTGYNEQFF.

The CDR3 DNA is TGCAGTGCTAGTGGGGAGGGGAACACTGAAGCTTTCTTT. Translating gives CSASGEGNTEAFF. The J gene is TRBJ1-1, the V gene TRBV20-1; D not resolved. Germline CDR1 and CDR2: DFQATT and SNEGSKA (reference sequence). The CDR3 consists of 13 residues. V was pared by 3 bases and J by 1 base, with 9 bases between.

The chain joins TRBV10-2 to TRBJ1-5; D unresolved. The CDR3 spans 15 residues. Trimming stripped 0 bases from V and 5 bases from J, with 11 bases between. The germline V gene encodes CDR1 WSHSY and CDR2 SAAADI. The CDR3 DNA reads TGCGCCAGCAGTGAGTCGGCGGGGATGGATCAGCCCCAGCATTTT. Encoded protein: CASSESAGMDQPQHF.

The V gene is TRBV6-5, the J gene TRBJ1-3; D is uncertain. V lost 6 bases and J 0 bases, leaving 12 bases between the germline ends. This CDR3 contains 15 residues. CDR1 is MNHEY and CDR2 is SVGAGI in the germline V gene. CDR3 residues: CASSTVERSGNTIYF. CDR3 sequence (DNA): TGTGCCAGCAGCACCGTGGAGCGCTCTGGAAACACCATATATTTT.

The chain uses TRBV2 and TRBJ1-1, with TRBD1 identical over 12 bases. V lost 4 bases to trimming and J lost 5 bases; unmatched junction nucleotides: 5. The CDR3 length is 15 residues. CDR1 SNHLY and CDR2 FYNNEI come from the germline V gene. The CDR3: CASSAPGQGATEAFF. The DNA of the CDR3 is TGTGCCAGCAGTGCCCCGGGACAGGGGGCTACTGAAGCTTTCTTT.

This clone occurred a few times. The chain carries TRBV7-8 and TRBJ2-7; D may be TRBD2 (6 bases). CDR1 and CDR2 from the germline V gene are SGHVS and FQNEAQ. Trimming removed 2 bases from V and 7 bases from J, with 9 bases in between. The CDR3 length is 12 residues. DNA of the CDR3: TGTGCCAGCAGCTTAATAGGGAGGGAGCAGTACGTC. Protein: CASSLIGREQYV.

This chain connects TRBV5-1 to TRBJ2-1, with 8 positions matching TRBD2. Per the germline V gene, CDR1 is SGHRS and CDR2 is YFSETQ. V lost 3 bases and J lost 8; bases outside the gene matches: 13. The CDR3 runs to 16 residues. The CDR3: CASSSVLTGGPHEQFF. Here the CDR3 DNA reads TGCGCCAGCAGCTCCGTCCTGACGGGGGGGCCCCATGAGCAGTTCTTC.

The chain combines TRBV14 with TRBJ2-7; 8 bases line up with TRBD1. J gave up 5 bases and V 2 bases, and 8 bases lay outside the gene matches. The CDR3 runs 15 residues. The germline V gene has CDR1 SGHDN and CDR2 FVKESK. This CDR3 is CASSQSPTGEHEQYF. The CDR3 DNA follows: TGTGCCAGCAGCCAATCACCGACAGGGGAACACGAGCAGTACTTC.

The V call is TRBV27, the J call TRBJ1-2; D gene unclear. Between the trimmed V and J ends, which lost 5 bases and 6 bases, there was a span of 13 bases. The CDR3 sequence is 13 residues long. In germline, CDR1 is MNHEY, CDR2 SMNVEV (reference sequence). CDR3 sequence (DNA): TGTGCCAGCAGTGCGGGGATGTGGGATGGCTACACCTTC. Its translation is CASSAGMWDGYTF.

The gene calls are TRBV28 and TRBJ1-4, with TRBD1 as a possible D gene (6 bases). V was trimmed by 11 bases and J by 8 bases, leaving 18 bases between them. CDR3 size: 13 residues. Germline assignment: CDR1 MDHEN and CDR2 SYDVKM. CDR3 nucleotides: TGTGCCGGCAACCGGGACATGCGGGAAAAACTGTTTTTT. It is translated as CAGNRDMREKLFF.

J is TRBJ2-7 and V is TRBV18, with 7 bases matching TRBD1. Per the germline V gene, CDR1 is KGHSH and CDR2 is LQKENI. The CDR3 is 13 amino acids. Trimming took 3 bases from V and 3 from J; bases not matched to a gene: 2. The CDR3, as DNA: TGTGCCAGCTCACCGGACAGGTACTACGAGCAGTACGTC. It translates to CASSPDRYYEQYV.